These 8 T cell receptor beta chains came from one sample sequenced in a study of blood T cell repertoires in COVID-19. TCRdb's copy holds only in-frame clones and misses some; the assay was immunoSEQ multiplex PCR. The sample lists about 94,000 clones, about 87% occurring once. Sequencing input: peripheral blood. Source of these receptors: a human donor with acute or convalescent COVID-19. The donor label of this sample is uncertain.

The chain carries TRBV2 and TRBJ1-2; D is possibly TRBD1 (5 bases). Trimming removed 7 bases from V and 4 bases from J, with 16 bases in between. In germline, CDR1 is SNHLY, CDR2 FYNNEI. This CDR3 comprises 14 residues. The CDR3 coding sequence is TGTGCCAGCACTGACAGCGCTTCTGGCTATGGCTACACCTTC. Its translation: CASTDSASGYGYTF.

The V and J genes are TRBV5-8 and TRBJ1-5; 8 bases agree with TRBD1. Germline CDR1 is SGHTS and CDR2 is YDEGEE. Losses at the gene ends were 4 bases for V and 0 bases for J; bases not matched to a gene: 6. This CDR3 region has 16 residues. The CDR3 sequence is CASSPGTGFSNQPQHF. In DNA form, the CDR3 reads TGTGCCAGCAGCCCGGGGACAGGCTTTAGCAATCAGCCCCAGCATTTT. Looking up the rest from reference TRBV5-8 and TRBJ1-5 gives the full variable domain: EAGVTQSPTHLIKTRGQQATLRCSPISGHTSVYWYQQALGLGLQFLLWYDEGEERNRGNFPPRFSGRQFPNYSSELNVNALELEDSALYLCASSPGTGFSNQPQHFGDGTRLSIL.

V usage is TRBV6-1 and J usage is TRBJ2-4, with D possibly TRBD2 on 5 matching bases. Trimming took 1 base from V and 4 from J, leaving 11 bases between them. The CDR3 extends over 15 amino acids. Germline V CDR1 and CDR2: MNHNS, SASEGT. In DNA, the CDR3 is TGTGCCAGCAGTGAAGGGTGGGAGCCTAAAAACATTCAGTACTTC. This gives the protein CASSEGWEPKNIQYF.

This chain's CDR3 is CAWSVRSADTQYF. CDR3 in DNA: TGTGCCTGGAGTGTACGGAGCGCAGATACGCAGTATTTT. This chain uses TRBV30 with TRBJ2-3; D ambiguous. The CDR3 runs 13 residues. V was pared by 0 bases and J by 4 bases, with 8 bases between. CDR1 GTSNPN and CDR2 SVGIG come from the germline V gene (reference sequence).

J is TRBJ1-2 and V is TRBV4-1; tentative D call: TRBD1 (5 bases). Germline V gives CDR1 MGHRA, CDR2 YSYEKL. Trimming pared 9 bases from V and 8 bases from J, leaving 13 bases between. The CDR3 contains 11 residues. The CDR3 sequence is CASWGRGGYTF. The CDR3 coding sequence is TGCGCCAGTTGGGGTAGGGGAGGCTACACCTTC.

The rearrangement joins TRBV9 to TRBJ2-7, with 11 bases fitting TRBD2. V trimming: 0 bases; J trimming: 1 base; junction bases outside the gene matches: 3. Germline CDR1 and CDR2: SGDLS and YYNGEE. The CDR3 loop spans 16 amino acids. Written as DNA, the CDR3 is TGTGCCAGCAGCGTAGGCCTAGCGGGGGGATCCTACGAGCAGTACTTC. As protein: CASSVGLAGGSYEQYF.

This clone occurred a few times. The chain links TRBV18 to TRBJ1-1; D is ambiguous. Germline V gene sequence: CDR1 KGHSH, CDR2 LQKENI. V was pared by 8 bases and J by 1 base, with 11 bases between. The CDR3 length is 13 residues. The CDR3 region has the DNA TGTGCCAGCCTAATGACAAGGAACACTGAAGCTTTCTTT. This translates into CASLMTRNTEAFF.

This clone was counted a few times. The chain has TRBV7-2 and TRBJ2-5, with a possible D match to TRBD2 (5 bases). Germline values: CDR1 SGHTA, CDR2 FQGNSA. V was cut by 0 bases and J by 3 bases, with 8 bases left in between. This CDR3 comprises 14 residues. CDR3 amino acids: CASSLASGEETQYF. Here the CDR3 DNA reads TGTGCCAGCAGCTTAGCCTCCGGGGAAGAGACCCAGTACTTC. The complete variable domain, with remaining parts taken from reference TRBV7-2 and TRBJ2-5, reads GAGVSQSPSNKVTEKGKDVELRCDPISGHTALYWYRQSLGQGLEFLIYFQGNSAPDKSGLPSDRFSAERTGGSVSTLTIQRTQQEDSAVYLCASSLASGEETQYFGPGTRLLVL.